This entry is about one T cell receptor beta chain. This entry comes from a study of blood T cell repertoires in COVID-19. In the original analysis: Counts of nucleated cells, estimated from reference gene primer amplification, were obtained. TCRdb's table, derived via immunoSEQ multiplex PCR, lists solely in-frame clones and lacks some. From that table come the V and J calls and clone size; the DNA was used to work out D and trimming. Of some 250,000 clones listed, 75% to 90% are singletons. The receptor was isolated from a woman in her twenties or thirties who had recovered from COVID-19. Sequences were obtained from peripheral blood.

CDR3 sequence reads: CASSDRGRYEQYF. The DNA for the CDR3 is TGTGCCAGCAGCGACAGGGGGCGATACGAGCAGTACTTC. This chain joins TRBV5-6 and TRBJ2-7; 10 nucleotides match TRBD1. The germline V gene has CDR1 SGHDT and CDR2 YYEEEE. The CDR3 runs to 13 residues. Trimming cost V 4 bases and J 4 bases; bases outside gene matches: 2.